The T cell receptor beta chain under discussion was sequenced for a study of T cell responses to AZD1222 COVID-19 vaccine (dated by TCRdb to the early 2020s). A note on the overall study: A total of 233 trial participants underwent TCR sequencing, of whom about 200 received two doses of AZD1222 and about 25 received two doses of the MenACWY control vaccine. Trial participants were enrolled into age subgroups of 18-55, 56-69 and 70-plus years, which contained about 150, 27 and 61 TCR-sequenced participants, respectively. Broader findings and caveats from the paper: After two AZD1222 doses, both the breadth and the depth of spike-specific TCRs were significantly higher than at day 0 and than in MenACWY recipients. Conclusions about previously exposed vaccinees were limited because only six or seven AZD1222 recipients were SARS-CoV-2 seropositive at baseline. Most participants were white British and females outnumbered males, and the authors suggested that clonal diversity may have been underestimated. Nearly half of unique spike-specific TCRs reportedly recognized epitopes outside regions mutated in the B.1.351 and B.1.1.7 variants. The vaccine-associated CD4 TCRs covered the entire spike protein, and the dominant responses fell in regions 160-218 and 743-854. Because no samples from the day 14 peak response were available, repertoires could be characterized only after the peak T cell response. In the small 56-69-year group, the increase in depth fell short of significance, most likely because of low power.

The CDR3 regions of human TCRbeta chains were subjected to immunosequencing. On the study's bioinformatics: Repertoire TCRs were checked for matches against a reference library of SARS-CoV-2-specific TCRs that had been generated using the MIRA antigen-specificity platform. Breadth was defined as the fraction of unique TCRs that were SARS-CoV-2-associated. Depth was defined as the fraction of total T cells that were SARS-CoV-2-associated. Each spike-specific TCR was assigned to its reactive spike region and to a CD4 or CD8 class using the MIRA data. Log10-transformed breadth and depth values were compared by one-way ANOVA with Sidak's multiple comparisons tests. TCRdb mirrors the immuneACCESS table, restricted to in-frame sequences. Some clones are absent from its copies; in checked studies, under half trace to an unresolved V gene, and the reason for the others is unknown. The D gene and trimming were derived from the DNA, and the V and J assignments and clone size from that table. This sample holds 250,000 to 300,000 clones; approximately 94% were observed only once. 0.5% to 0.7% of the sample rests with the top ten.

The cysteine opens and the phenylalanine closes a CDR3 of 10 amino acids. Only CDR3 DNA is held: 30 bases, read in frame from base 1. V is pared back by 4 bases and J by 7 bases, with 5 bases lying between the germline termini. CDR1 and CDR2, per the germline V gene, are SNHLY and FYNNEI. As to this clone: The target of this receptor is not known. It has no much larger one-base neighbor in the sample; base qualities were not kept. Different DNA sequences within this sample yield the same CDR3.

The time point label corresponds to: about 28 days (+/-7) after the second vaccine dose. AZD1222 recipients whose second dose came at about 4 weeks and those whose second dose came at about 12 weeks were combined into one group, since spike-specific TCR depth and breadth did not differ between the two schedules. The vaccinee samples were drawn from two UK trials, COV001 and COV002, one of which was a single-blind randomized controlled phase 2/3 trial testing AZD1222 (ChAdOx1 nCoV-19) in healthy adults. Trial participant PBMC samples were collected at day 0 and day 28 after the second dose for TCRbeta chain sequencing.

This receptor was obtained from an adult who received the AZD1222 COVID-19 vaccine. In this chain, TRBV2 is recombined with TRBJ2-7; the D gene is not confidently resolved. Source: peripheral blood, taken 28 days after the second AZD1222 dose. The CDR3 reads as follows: CASSVGEQYF. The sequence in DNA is TGTGCCAGCAGTGTGGGGGAGCAGTACTTC.